Shown below are 2 T cell receptor beta chains from a single sample sequenced in a study of memory CD4+ T cells and cytomegalovirus serostatus. Sequencing used immunoSEQ multiplex PCR; TCRdb keeps in-frame clones, though not all of them. Of tens of thousands of clones in the sample, approximately 74% were seen once. The sort gate was single viable CD3+CD4+CD8-CD45RO+ cells for memory CD4+ T cells. Specimen: memory CD4+ T cells from blood. The receptors here all came from an adult in good health and CMV-seropositive.

This clone was recorded once. This chain uses TRBV7-2 with TRBJ1-5; D not certain. Germline V gene data show CDR1 as SGHTA and CDR2 as FQGNSA. There are 13 residues in the CDR3. V was shortened by 5 bases and J by 9 bases, with 14 bases between the two germline ends. The DNA of the CDR3 is TGTGCCAGCAGCCCTCCGGGAGCCTGGCCCCAGCATTTT. Translating gives CASSPPGAWPQHF.

Judged by abundance, this clone is medium-sized. The CDR3: CSVPRGLDTEAFF. The CDR3 nucleotides read TGCAGCGTCCCGCGGGGGTTGGACACTGAAGCTTTCTTT. J is TRBJ1-1 and V is TRBV29-1, with D possibly being TRBD1 (5 bases). CDR3 length equals 13 residues. V shed 6 bases and J shed 3 bases, with 14 bases lying between them. The germline gives CDR1 SQVTM, CDR2 ANQGSEA.